This TCR beta chain comes out of a study of shared clonotypes between healthy human individuals. The repertoire was sequenced with immunoSEQ multiplex PCR; TCRdb's copy has only in-frame clones and lacks some. The data hold around 1.1 million clones, with about 80% observed a single time. V lost 4 bases to trimming and J lost 5 bases, with 14 bases between them. Germline values: CDR1 MGHRA, CDR2 YSYEKL. This CDR3 is built from 15 residues. Material for sequencing was memory CD4+ T cells from PBMCs. Indicated subset: CD45RA-negative fraction. This TCR derives from a man younger than 30 in good health. Some clones in this sample may be carry-over from other donors' samples. The chain carries TRBV4-1 and TRBJ2-2, with D possibly matching TRBD2 (6 bases). The CDR3 reads CASSPSPSATGELFF. CDR3 nucleotide sequence: TGCGCCAGCAGCCCGTCTCCTAGCGCGACCGGGGAGCTGTTTTTT.